This TCR beta chain was observed in a study of T cell responses to AZD1222 COVID-19 vaccine. Turning to the study itself: Second-dose schedules of about 4 or about 12 weeks were combined.

This clone was seen just once. Its antigen is unidentified. Study-wide results and limits: Donors were chiefly white British, with a greater number of females, and clonal diversity was perhaps underestimated. Researchers took repertoire samples only after the peak T cell response had come. When two AZD1222 doses had been given, Spike-specific TCR breadth and depth rose.

Germline CDR1 MDHEN, CDR2 SYDVKM. Trimming removed 7 bases from V and 5 bases from J; junction bases left unmatched: 13. There are 15 residues in the CDR3. Clones were sequenced by immunoSEQ multiplex PCR, and TCRdb holds only the in-frame ones, with some missing. This table has 150,000 to 200,000 clones, 75% to 95% appearing once. This rearrangement joins TRBV28 to TRBJ2-7; TRBD1 aligns across 8 bases. This clonotype was sampled from an adult in good health. The sequences come from peripheral blood, collected on day 0 of AZD1222 vaccination. CDR3 protein: CASTPPRQGNNEQYF. As DNA, the CDR3 is TGTGCCAGCACTCCTCCGAGACAGGGGAACAACGAGCAGTACTTC.